What follows are 11 T cell receptor beta chains derived from one specimen sequenced in a study of cytomegalovirus exposure and HLA in healthy donors. Here immunoSEQ multiplex PCR was the method, and the copy in TCRdb shows in-frame clones only, minus some. The table has approximately 270,000 clones, 65% to 90% seen once; the top ten hold roughly 0.99%. The sample consisted of PBMCs. These receptors were collected from a woman between 18 and 29 years old in good health and CMV-seronegative.

The chain couples TRBV30 to TRBJ2-1, with 8 bases that match TRBD2. J lost 4 bases, V lost 5 bases, and 4 bases had no gene match. Germline V gene data show CDR1 as GTSNPN and CDR2 as SVGIG (reference sequence). The CDR3 sequence is 13 residues long. CDR3 residues: CAWSGLEYNEQFF. The CDR3 nucleotides read TGTGCCTGGTCGGGACTAGAGTACAATGAGCAGTTCTTC.

This chain joins TRBV10-3 and TRBJ2-7; D is perhaps TRBD1 (6 bases). The CDR3 runs 15 residues. V was cut by 6 bases and J by 3 bases, with 18 bases left in between. Germline-derived CDR1 and CDR2 are ENHRY and SYGVKD. CDR3: CAISNTGPILYEQYF. In DNA, the CDR3 is TGTGCCATCAGCAACACAGGGCCTATTCTCTACGAGCAGTACTTC.

Turning to this clone: The sample holds other DNA sequences that translate to the same CDR3. The chain is built from TRBV2 and TRBJ1-1, with a weak D call TRBD1 (5 bases). Germline V gene data show CDR1 as SNHLY and CDR2 as FYNNEI. This CDR3 comprises 13 residues. V lost 4 bases, J lost 2 bases, and 8 bases lay in between. CDR3: CASSGQGNTEAFF. The DNA of the CDR3 is TGTGCCAGCAGTGGGCAGGGCAACACTGAAGCTTTCTTT. Full variable domain (missing parts from reference TRBV2 and TRBJ1-1): EPEVTQTPSHQVTQMGQEVILRCVPISNHLYFYWYRQILGQKVEFLVSFYNNEISEKSEIFDDQFSVERPDGSNFTLKIRSTKLEDSAMYFCASSGQGNTEAFFGQGTRLTVV.

The CDR3 sequence is CASSEGGDRELFNEQYF. DNA of the CDR3: TGTGCCAGCAGTGAAGGGGGAGACAGGGAATTGTTTAACGAGCAGTACTTC. This sequence joins TRBV2 and TRBJ2-7, with 7 nucleotides matching TRBD1. Germline values: CDR1 SNHLY, CDR2 FYNNEI. The CDR3 spans 17 residues. V lost 1 base, J lost 5 bases, and 14 bases stayed unmatched.

V usage is TRBV6-5 and J usage is TRBJ1-1; D unclear. V was pared by 0 bases and J by 1 base, with 9 bases between. CDR3 length equals 15 residues. Germline V gene lookup returns CDR1 MNHEY and CDR2 SVGAGI. CDR3 sequence: CASSYSWAENTEAFF. Written as DNA, the CDR3 is TGTGCCAGCAGTTACTCGTGGGCAGAGAACACTGAAGCTTTCTTT.

The chain recombines TRBV6-1 with TRBJ1-1; D possibly corresponds to TRBD1 (5 bases). V lost 3 bases, J lost 11 bases, and 16 bases lay in between. Germline V CDR1 and CDR2: MNHNS, SASEGT. CDR3 length: 13 residues. For the CDR3, the DNA is TGTGCCAGCAGTGATTCCCCCGACAGCGAGGCTTTCTTT. This encodes CASSDSPDSEAFF.

The CDR3 region has the DNA TGCGCCAGCAGCTTGGGGGCAGGAGGCTACAATCAGCCCCAGCATTTT. Translation: CASSLGAGGYNQPQHF. The rearrangement joins TRBV5-1 to TRBJ1-5; D is uncertain. The CDR3 sequence is 16 residues long. V lost 0 bases and J lost 3, with 13 bases in between. Germline CDR1 is SGHRS and CDR2 is YFSETQ.

The chain has TRBV15 and TRBJ1-5; 9 bases are shared with TRBD1. With V trimmed by 4 bases and J by 4 bases, 8 bases remained unmatched. The CDR3 spans 16 residues. Germline V gene sequence: CDR1 LNHNV, CDR2 YYDKDF (reference sequence). The CDR3 here is CATSKFRGQGNQPQHF. The CDR3 DNA sequence: TGTGCCACCAGCAAGTTTCGTGGACAGGGGAATCAGCCCCAGCATTTT.

This chain connects TRBV10-2 to TRBJ2-3; D not resolved. Germline-derived CDR1 and CDR2 are WSHSY and SAAADI. The germline V and J ends were trimmed by 0 bases and 0 bases, with 13 bases remaining between them. The CDR3 is 17 amino acids. The CDR3 here is CASSESESSHSTDTQYF. The CDR3 DNA sequence: TGCGCCAGCAGTGAGTCGGAGTCCTCCCATAGCACAGATACGCAGTATTTT.

The chain combines TRBV14 with TRBJ2-5, with 10 bases aligning to TRBD1. J gave up 0 bases and V 6 bases, and 10 bases lay outside the gene matches. The germline V gene has CDR1 SGHDN and CDR2 FVKESK. The CDR3 is made up of 17 amino acids. The CDR3 DNA reads as TGTGCCAGCAGTCAACGGATGGACAGGGGGTACCAAGAGACCCAGTACTTC. This encodes CASSQRMDRGYQETQYF.

This clone has at least ten counts. CDR3 sequence: CASSQDRDQPQHF. The CDR3 bases are TGCGCCAGCAGCCAAGACAGGGATCAGCCCCAGCATTTT. The chain combines TRBV4-3 with TRBJ1-5; weak D call: TRBD1 (5 bases). The CDR3 contains 13 residues. Trimming cost V 0 bases and J 5 bases, with 5 bases left between them. Germline CDR1 LGHNA, CDR2 YSLEER.